This entry is about one T cell receptor (beta chain). Its target is not known. Each of the donors was a healthy bone marrow donor. V was shortened by 1 base and J by 5 bases, with 9 bases between the two germline ends. The length of the CDR3 is 14 residues. CDR1 and CDR2 from the germline V gene are SGHVS and FQNEAQ. The sample belongs to a study of cytomegalovirus exposure and HLA in healthy donors. Study-wide results and limits: The authors later found TCR association rates varying by HLA locus, with DRB1 most and HLA-C fewest. An analysis was carried out at a later point. It showed that HLA-associated TCR beta chains were more clonally expanded than equally common non-associated chains. It was only CMV serostatus that was available as immune exposure information.

The study ran its PCR with 60 Vbeta and 13 Jbeta primers. Generated by immunoSEQ multiplex PCR, the TCRdb table keeps only in-frame clones and is missing some. The table lists more than 120,000 clones, about 84% of them singletons, with approximately 5.6% in the top ten. This TCR derives from a woman in her thirties or forties in good health and CMV-seropositive. Source material: PBMCs. The chain links TRBV7-8 to TRBJ1-5, with D possibly TRBD1 on 5 matching bases. Written as DNA, the CDR3 is TGTGCCAGCAGCTTAGGGCAGGGTGATCAGCCCCAGCATTTT. Translation: CASSLGQGDQPQHF.